The clone carrying this T cell receptor beta chain occurred many times. No antigen is known for it. A sample-barcoded 5' primer and a J-beta primer mix were used in a second PCR of roughly 7 to 11 cycles. Each sample yielded at least 2.5 million CDR3-containing paired-end reads. TCRdb fed the 5' RACE reads into MiXCR, producing one record per CDR3 protein. Among 500,000 to 700,000 distinct CDR3 sequences, 25% to 30% were seen once, and the ten largest hold 15% to 19%. The data derive from a study of blood T cells in healthy people across ages. Broader study findings: More naive CD4+ cells and higher diversity were found in long-lived than in aged donors. CMV status of donors was not determined, possibly confounding expanded clonotype changes.

Healthy Russian Caucasian donors spanned ages about 6 to 100 years. V gave up 9 bases and J gave up 0 bases, with 14 bases separating them. The CDR3 runs to 14 residues. Material for sequencing was blood. The rearrangement uses TRBV12-3 or TRBV12-4 and TRBJ1-2, with D uncertain. The TCR was taken from a woman aged 80 or over in good health. This CDR3 reads CASARAATNYGYTF. DNA of the CDR3: TGTGCCAGTGCGCGGGCAGCTACTAACTATGGCTACACCTTC.